The 2 T cell receptor beta chains below come from one sample, sequenced in a study of blood T cell repertoires in COVID-19. The assay was immunoSEQ multiplex PCR, and TCRdb's table has in-frame clones only and misses some. The table has about 270,000 clones, around nine tenths seen once. Specimen: PBMCs or T cells enriched from blood (not recorded which). The receptors stem from a woman in her late teens or twenties who had recovered from COVID-19.

The chain couples TRBV2 to TRBJ1-2; TRBD1 agrees at 7 bases. The CDR3 contains 16 residues. The germline V gene encodes CDR1 SNHLY and CDR2 FYNNEI. V lost 9 bases and J lost 10; bases outside the gene matches: 23. The DNA for the CDR3 is TGTGCCAGGTTACCCGGGACAGCATTTTCCACTCGCAACTACACCTTC. The encoded protein is CARLPGTAFSTRNYTF.

The chain joins TRBV14 to TRBJ2-7; D call uncertain. The CDR3 consists of 13 residues. The V gene lost 4 bases and the J gene lost 4 bases, with 11 bases spanning the gap. From germline, CDR1 is SGHDN and CDR2 FVKESK. CDR3 nucleotides: TGTGCCAGCAGCCCAACCCTGAGGTACGAGCAGTACTTC. Translated, it gives CASSPTLRYEQYF.